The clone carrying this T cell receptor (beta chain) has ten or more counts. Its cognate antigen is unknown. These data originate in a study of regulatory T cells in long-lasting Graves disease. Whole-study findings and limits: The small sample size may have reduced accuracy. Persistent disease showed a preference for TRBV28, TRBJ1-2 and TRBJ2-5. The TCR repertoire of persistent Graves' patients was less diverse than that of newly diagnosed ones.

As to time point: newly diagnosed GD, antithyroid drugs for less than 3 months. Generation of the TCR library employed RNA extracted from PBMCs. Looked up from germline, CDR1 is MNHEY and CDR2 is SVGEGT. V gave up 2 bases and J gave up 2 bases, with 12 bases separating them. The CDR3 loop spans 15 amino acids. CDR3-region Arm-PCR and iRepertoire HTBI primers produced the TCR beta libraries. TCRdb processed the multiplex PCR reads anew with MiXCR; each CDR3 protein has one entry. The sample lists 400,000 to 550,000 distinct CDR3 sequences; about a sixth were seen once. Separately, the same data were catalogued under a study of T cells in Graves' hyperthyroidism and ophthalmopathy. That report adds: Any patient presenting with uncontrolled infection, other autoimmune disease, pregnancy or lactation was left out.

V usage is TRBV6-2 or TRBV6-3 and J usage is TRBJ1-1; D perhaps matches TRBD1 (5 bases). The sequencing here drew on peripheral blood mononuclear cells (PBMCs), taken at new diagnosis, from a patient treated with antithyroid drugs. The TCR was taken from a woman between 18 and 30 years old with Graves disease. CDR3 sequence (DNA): TGTGCCAGCAGTTACCCGGGGACCGGTAACACTGAAGCTTTCTTT. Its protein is CASSYPGTGNTEAFF.